This TCR beta chain was sequenced during a study of response to subunit inactivated influenza vaccine. TCRdb analysed the RT-PCR reads with MiXCR anew, one entry per CDR3 protein. The data contain hundreds of thousands of distinct CDR3 sequences, around 16% of them seen just once; the ten biggest clones take up around a tenth. Germline CDR1 is LGHNA and CDR2 is YSLEER. J lost 4 bases, V lost 0 bases, and 9 bases had no gene match. The CDR3 extends over 17 amino acids. The material was PBMCs from blood, obtained roughly 13 days after vaccination. The chain couples TRBV4-3 to TRBJ2-1, with 7 nucleotides matching TRBD2. The source of this sequence is a man between 50 and 59 years old who received an inactivated influenza vaccine. CDR3 sequence reads: CASSQDLDSGYYNEQFF. CDR3 coding DNA: TGCGCCAGCAGCCAAGATCTGGATAGCGGGTATTACAATGAGCAGTTCTTC.